The clone carrying this TCR beta chain has more than one count but fewer than ten. Losses at the gene ends were 4 bases for V and 5 bases for J; bases not matched to a gene: 11. CDR1 and CDR2 (germline): LNHDA, SQIVND (reference sequence). The CDR3 has 16 amino acids. As processed by the authors: Reference gene primer amplification in the assay estimated nucleated cell counts. Profiling relied on immunoSEQ multiplex PCR, and the TCRdb table lists in-frame clones only, not all of them. V and J calls and clone size come straight from that table; D and trimming were deduced from the DNA. This table holds under 250,000 clones, around 82% found once. These data come from a study of blood T cell repertoires in COVID-19. Study summary: Samples of COVID-19 (acute and convalescent) were obtained from the United States, Italy and Spain. PBMCs, B-cell-depleted T cells, or T cells provided the cDNA or gDNA that made up the material.

The sequence was obtained from a man in his forties or fifties with active or convalescent COVID-19. Sequenced material: peripheral blood. This sequence joins TRBV19 and TRBJ1-5; 7 bases map to TRBD1. The CDR3 reads CASSTSDRDPYQPQHF. The CDR3 nucleotides read TGTGCCAGTAGTACCAGTGACAGGGATCCTTATCAGCCCCAGCATTTT.